This T cell receptor beta chain was found in a study of identifying expanded T cells in peripheral blood. Whole-study results and caveats: Differentially abundant clones: 1 to 1.5 between replicates, 15 to 17 at approximately two weeks, under 25 at four. Approximately 2-week clone count variance significantly increased as total template count grew.

CDR1 and CDR2 from the germline V gene are SGHRS and YFSETQ. The CDR3 is 13 amino acids. Trimming took 1 base from V and 3 from J, leaving 7 bases between them. Produced via immunoSEQ multiplex PCR; TCRdb's table is partial and in-frame only. The table shows around 95,000 clones, with 88% occurring only once. No infections or other immune events were documented during collection. A note on this clone: Its target is not known.

The V call is TRBV5-1, the J call TRBJ2-5; D is possibly TRBD2 (6 bases). The clonotype comes from a person aged 18-69 years in good health. Sequenced: blood. CDR3 protein: CASSLWGEETQYF. CDR3 coding DNA: TGCGCCAGCAGCTTGTGGGGGGAAGAGACCCAGTACTTC.